The 27 T cell receptor beta chains presented below share a single source sample, sequenced in a study of blood T cell repertoires in COVID-19. Profiling relied on immunoSEQ multiplex PCR, and the TCRdb table lists in-frame clones only, not all of them. The sample has around 180,000 clones, approximately 90% seen once. Input material: peripheral blood. These receptors came from a woman aged 30 to 39 with active or convalescent COVID-19.

The chain joins TRBV10-2 to TRBJ1-2, with D hard to call. Between the trimmed V and J ends, which lost 0 bases and 0 bases, there was a span of 8 bases. Germline loops: CDR1 WSHSY, CDR2 SAAADI. The CDR3 loop spans 15 amino acids. The CDR3 DNA sequence: TGCGCCAGCAGTGAGTCGGGCCTATCTAACTATGGCTACACCTTC. Amino acids: CASSESGLSNYGYTF.

Concerning this clone itself: A junction end diverges from the germline sequence, so it may reflect a read error. The chain combines TRBV28 with TRBJ2-7; 7 nucleotides agree with TRBD2. The CDR3 is 11 amino acids. Germline-derived CDR1 and CDR2 are MDHEN and SYDVKM. This chain's CDR3 is CASSFGTTLSF. CDR3 DNA: TGTGCCAGCAGTTTTGGGACTACCCTTTCTTTC.

This chain links TRBV7-2 with TRBJ2-3, with 7 bases identical to TRBD2. Germline lookup yields CDR1 SGHTA and CDR2 FQGNSA. V trimming: 0 bases; J trimming: 2 bases; junction bases outside the gene matches: 2. The CDR3 sequence is 15 residues long. The CDR3 DNA reads TGTGCCAGCAGCTTAGCCGGGACTACCACAGATACGCAGTATTTT. Protein product: CASSLAGTTTDTQYF.

A few counts support this clone. The V gene is TRBV19, the J gene TRBJ2-7, with 8 bases lining up with TRBD2. CDR3 size: 16 residues. V was pared by 3 bases and J by 0 bases, with 7 bases of the junction left unmatched. Germline V CDR1 and CDR2: LNHDA, SQIVND (reference sequence). The CDR3 loop reads CASSMAHGGVSYEQYF. The CDR3 coding sequence is TGTGCCAGTAGTATGGCGCACGGGGGGGTCTCCTACGAGCAGTACTTC.

This clone was picked up one time. The genes are TRBV7-5 and TRBJ1-2; the DNA was not compared with TRBD1, the D call given in the table. TRBV7-5 is a pseudogene segment. This CDR3 is 15 amino acids long. CDR3 region: CARSSQGNESYGYTF. The CDR3 DNA follows: TGTGCCAGAAGCTCACAGGGGAATGAGTCCTATGGCTACACCTTC.

This rearrangement joins TRBV5-1 to TRBJ2-1; 15 positions match TRBD2. CDR1 and CDR2 from the germline V gene are SGHRS and YFSETQ. Trimming took 3 bases from V and 7 from J; bases not matched to a gene: 11. The CDR3 has 18 amino acids. CDR3 coding DNA: TGCGCCAGCAGCTCTGACTTGGGGACTAGCGGGAGGATAAATGAGCAGTTCTTC. This encodes CASSSDLGTSGRINEQFF.

The V gene is TRBV30, the J gene TRBJ1-5; 7 nucleotides match TRBD1. Per germline, CDR1 GTSNPN and CDR2 SVGIG (reference sequence). The V segment lost 3 bases and the J segment 4 bases; nucleotides outside the gene matches: 3. The CDR3 runs 13 residues. CDR3 nucleotide sequence: TGTGCCTGGAGCCTGGGACAGAATCAGCCCCAGCATTTT. Translation gives CAWSLGQNQPQHF.

A word on this clone: The sample carries other DNA sequences with the same CDR3. V is TRBV5-6 and J is TRBJ2-1, with D hard to call. V lost 2 bases, J lost 8 bases, and 11 bases lay in between. Germline values: CDR1 SGHDT, CDR2 YYEEEE. This CDR3 region has 13 residues. The CDR3 loop is CASSLASEDEQFF. DNA for the CDR3: TGTGCCAGCAGCTTAGCGTCAGAAGATGAGCAGTTCTTC.

There are a few counts of this clone. This chain connects TRBV27 to TRBJ1-1; TRBD1 matches at 8 bases. V lost 2 bases and J lost 6; bases outside the gene matches: 2. Looked up from germline, CDR1 is MNHEY and CDR2 is SMNVEV (reference sequence). This CDR3 region has 13 residues. CDR3 nucleotide sequence: TGTGCCAGCAGTTTAGCAGGGGGCTCTGAAGCTTTCTTT. As protein: CASSLAGGSEAFF.

The chain has TRBV6-5 and TRBJ1-2, with no clear D. CDR3 size: 12 residues. Germline assignment: CDR1 MNHEY and CDR2 SVGAGI. V lost 6 bases and J lost 0, with 5 bases in between. The CDR3 region is CASSPSNYGYTF. CDR3 coding DNA: TGTGCCAGCAGCCCCTCTAACTATGGCTACACCTTC.

The rearrangement uses TRBV11-2 and TRBJ2-3; perhaps TRBD2 as D (6 bases). Germline lookup yields CDR1 SGHAT and CDR2 FQNNGV. The ends were cut back, 3 bases at V and 0 bases at J, with 13 bases in the middle. This CDR3 region has 16 residues. CDR3 nucleotide sequence: TGTGCCAGCAGCTTCCGTAGCGGATCTAGCACAGATACGCAGTATTTT. Encoded protein: CASSFRSGSSTDTQYF.

This chain connects TRBV11-3 to TRBJ2-1; 8 nucleotides line up with TRBD2. The junction had 10 bases not matched to a gene; V was cut back by 6 bases and J by 3 bases. The CDR3 covers 16 residues. The germline gives CDR1 SGHNT, CDR2 YENEEA. CDR3 amino acids: CASRPSGSFSYNEQFF. The CDR3 DNA follows: TGTGCCAGCAGACCTAGCGGGTCCTTTAGCTACAATGAGCAGTTCTTC. The full variable domain, in which reference TRBV11-3 and TRBJ2-1 provide the parts outside the CDR3, is EAGVVQSPRYKIIEKKQPVAFWCNPISGHNTLYWYLQNLGQGPELLIRYENEEAVDDSQLPKDRFSAERLKGVDSTLKIQPAELGDSAVYLCASRPSGSFSYNEQFFGPGTRLTVL.

On this clone itself: One end of the junction is discordant with germline, which a read error may explain. V gene TRBV7-7 combines with J gene TRBJ2-3, with TRBD2 identical over 12 bases. This CDR3 has 16 amino acids. CDR1 and CDR2 (germline): SSHAT, FNYEAQ (reference sequence). Written as DNA, the CDR3 is TGTGCTAGCAGCCCCTCTAGCGGGGGGGGCACAGATACGCAGTATTTT. The encoded protein is CASSPSSGGGTDTQYF.

CDR3 region: CASSSRRQWETQYF. The CDR3 DNA reads as TGTGCCAGCAGCTCGAGGCGGCAGTGGGAGACCCAGTACTTC. The chain employs TRBV7-9 and TRBJ2-5; D gene uncertain. With 4 bases removed from V and 5 bases from J, the gap between germline ends came to 14 bases. The CDR3 has 14 residues. The germline CDR1 and CDR2 sequences are SEHNR and FQNEAQ (reference sequence).

This chain links TRBV27 with TRBJ2-7; D may be TRBD2 (6 bases). The V gene's germline CDR1 is MNHEY and CDR2 SMNVEV (reference sequence). The V end lost 7 bases, the J end lost 12 bases, and 19 bases lay between the germline ends. The CDR3 is 12 residues long. CDR3 sequence (DNA): TGTGCCAGCAATACCGGGACGGGGGTTAGGTACTTC. This gives the protein CASNTGTGVRYF.

The chain uses TRBV9 and TRBJ2-1; tentatively, D is TRBD1 (7 bases). This CDR3 contains 15 residues. Germline V gene sequence: CDR1 SGDLS, CDR2 YYNGEE. The ends were cut back, 0 bases at V and 7 bases at J, with 14 bases in the middle. The CDR3 loop reads CASSVGQGGLNEQFF. In nucleotides, the CDR3 is TGTGCCAGCAGCGTAGGACAGGGAGGATTGAATGAGCAGTTCTTC.

This sequence joins TRBV5-4 and TRBJ2-7; 9 bases map to TRBD1. The CDR3 is made up of 16 amino acids. Germline V gene data show CDR1 as SGHNT and CDR2 as YYREEE (reference sequence). V shed 4 bases, J shed 0 bases, and the junction held 8 bases outside the gene matches. CDR3 loop: CASSHARQGVSYEQYF. The DNA for the CDR3 is TGTGCCAGCAGCCATGCCCGACAGGGGGTCTCCTACGAGCAGTACTTC.

The rearrangement joins TRBV19 to TRBJ1-1, with TRBD1 identical over 10 bases. Looked up from germline, CDR1 is LNHDA and CDR2 is SQIVND (reference sequence). J was trimmed by 1 base and V by 5 bases; bases with no gene match: 7. This CDR3 has 16 amino acids. The CDR3 DNA sequence: TGTGCCAGTAGTCCTTGGACAGGGGGAGGGAACACTGAAGCTTTCTTT. Its protein product is CASSPWTGGGNTEAFF.

The gene calls are TRBV4-2 and TRBJ2-6; the D gene is possibly TRBD2 (6 bases). CDR3 size: 16 residues. The germline gives CDR1 LGHNA, CDR2 YNFKEQ. V lost 1 base and J 0 bases, leaving 7 bases between the germline ends. The CDR3: CASSQAGVSGANVLTF. The CDR3 region has the DNA TGTGCCAGCAGCCAAGCGGGGGTCTCTGGGGCCAACGTCCTGACTTTC.

The V call is TRBV7-9, the J call TRBJ1-1, with D perhaps TRBD1 (6 bases). The length of the CDR3 is 15 residues. Germline V gives CDR1 SEHNR, CDR2 FQNEAQ (reference sequence). With 0 bases removed from V and 1 base from J, the gap between germline ends came to 9 bases. This CDR3 reads CASSLAPGQNTEAFF. For the CDR3, the DNA is TGTGCCAGCAGCTTAGCACCGGGACAGAACACTGAAGCTTTCTTT.

This clone was observed a handful of times. The chain has TRBV28 and TRBJ2-2, with TRBD1 matching 10 bases. The ends lost 6 bases at V and 6 bases at J; junction bases unmatched: 7. The CDR3 runs to 15 residues. Per germline, CDR1 MDHEN and CDR2 SYDVKM. The CDR3 DNA reads TGTGCCAGCAGGTCCGGGACAGGGGTATCCGGGGAGCTGTTTTTT. Translation: CASRSGTGVSGELFF.

CDR3 sequence: CASSQTGESFF. The CDR3 DNA reads TGTGCCAGCAGCCAGACAGGAGAGTCTTTCTTT. The J gene is TRBJ1-1, the V gene TRBV7-8, with D perhaps TRBD1 (6 bases). The CDR3 runs 11 residues. With 5 bases removed from V and 12 bases from J, the gap between germline ends came to 13 bases. The germline V gene encodes CDR1 SGHVS and CDR2 FQNEAQ. Using reference TRBV7-8 and TRBJ1-1 for the parts outside the CDR3, the full variable domain is GAGVSQSPRYKVAKRGQDVALRCDPISGHVSLFWYQQALGQGPEFLTYFQNEAQLDKSGLPSDRFFAERPEGSVSTLKIQRTQQEDSAVYLCASSQTGESFFGQGTRLTVV.

The V and J genes are TRBV5-4 and TRBJ1-3; TRBD1 matches at 7 bases. V shed 1 base and J 2 bases; nucleotides not matched to a gene: 6. This CDR3 spans 16 amino acids. The germline V gene has CDR1 SGHNT and CDR2 YYREEE (reference sequence). The CDR3 bases are TGTGCCAGCAGCTTGAATCCACAGGGGACTGGAAACACCATATATTTT. Amino acids: CASSLNPQGTGNTIYF.

The chain is built from TRBV6-6 and TRBJ2-1, with D possibly matching TRBD2 (5 bases). From germline, CDR1 is MNHNY and CDR2 SVGAGI (reference sequence). This CDR3 has 14 residues. Trimming shortened V by 6 bases and J by 8 bases, and 17 bases separated the two germline ends. This chain's CDR3 is CASRPLTSIDEQFF. CDR3 coding DNA: TGTGCCAGCAGACCCCTTACTAGTATCGATGAGCAGTTCTTC.

This chain connects TRBV5-4 to TRBJ1-2; TRBD1 aligns across 8 bases. CDR3 size: 16 residues. The germline CDR1 and CDR2 sequences are SGHNT and YYREEE (reference sequence). In DNA, the CDR3 is TGTGGGGAGCAAATGTGGGACAGGAATTCTAACTATGGCTACACCTTC. Translation gives CGEQMWDRNSNYGYTF.

This sequence joins TRBV2 and TRBJ1-5; maybe TRBD1 (6 bases). V was cut by 8 bases and J by 4 bases, with 12 bases left in between. There are 13 residues in the CDR3. Per the germline V gene, CDR1 is SNHLY and CDR2 is FYNNEI. CDR3 nucleotide sequence: TGTGCCAGCGGCCGGGACATAAATCAGCCCCAGCATTTT. It encodes CASGRDINQPQHF.

The V call is TRBV7-2, the J call TRBJ2-5; 7 nucleotides match TRBD1. The CDR3 runs 15 residues. CDR1 is SGHTA and CDR2 is FQGNSA in the germline V gene. J lost 3 bases, V lost 1 base, and 5 bases had no gene match. The CDR3 is CASSLDRGREETQYF. DNA for the CDR3: TGTGCCAGCAGCTTAGACAGGGGAAGGGAAGAGACCCAGTACTTC.